This T cell receptor (beta chain) comes out of a study of T cells in localized non-small cell lung cancer. Concerning this clone: The antigen remains unidentified.

TCRdb's table, derived via immunoSEQ multiplex PCR, lists solely in-frame clones and lacks some. The table has about 21,000 clones, about four fifths seen once. Study-wide points: Turning up in adjacent lung were a median about 56 of the top 100 tumor clones. Uninvolved adjacent lung had higher T cell clonality than tumor and all other tissues. Patients showing higher blood T cell density tended to see longer overall survival. Without multi-region sequencing, intratumor heterogeneity could not be excluded.

Trimming stripped 4 bases from V and 5 bases from J, with 11 bases between. CDR1 is LNHDA and CDR2 is SQIVND in the germline V gene (reference sequence). This CDR3 contains 13 residues. The sample in question was peripheral blood, obtained before any cancer treatment. The receptor comes from a man between 40 and 75 years old with stage I lung adenocarcinoma. The V call is TRBV19, the J call TRBJ2-5; D perhaps matches TRBD2 (5 bases). This chain's CDR3 is CASSTTGMETQYF. CDR3 nucleotide sequence: TGTGCCAGTAGTACGACGGGGATGGAGACCCAGTACTTC.